Following are 10 T cell receptor beta chains from one sample sequenced in a study of shared clonotypes between healthy human individuals. Only CD45RO-negative cells positively selected for CCR7 counted as naive CD8 cells, so terminally differentiated effector memory CD45RA+ cells were excluded. This table comes from immunoSEQ multiplex PCR, and its TCRdb copy is limited to in-frame clones, with some not included. The repertoire includes millions of clones, more than 85% of them detected once, and around 1.7% sits in the top ten. Source material: naive CD8+ T cells from PBMCs. The receptors were sampled from a man between 18 and 35 years old in good health. Some clones in this sample may be carry-over from other donors' samples.

This CDR3 reads CASSWGGGYADGYTF. CDR3 sequence (DNA): TGTGCCAGCAGTTGGGGTGGGGGGTATGCCGATGGCTACACCTTC. The chain joins TRBV27 to TRBJ1-2, with D possibly being TRBD1 (5 bases). V shed 4 bases and J shed 6 bases, with 18 bases lying between them. The CDR3 is 15 residues long. Per germline, CDR1 MNHEY and CDR2 SMNVEV (reference sequence).

The rearrangement links TRBV7-9 to TRBJ1-4; D is undetermined. Trimming cost V 1 base and J 0 bases, with 6 bases left between them. This CDR3 has 15 amino acids. The V gene's germline CDR1 is SEHNR and CDR2 FQNEAQ (reference sequence). CDR3 nucleotides: TGTGCCAGCAGCTTAGGGAAGACAACTAATGAAAAACTGTTTTTT. This codes for CASSLGKTTNEKLFF.

As to this clone: The sample holds other DNA sequences that translate to the same CDR3. The V gene is TRBV9, the J gene TRBJ1-2; 10 bases fit TRBD1. The V and J ends lost 2 bases and 6 bases, in that order; junction bases with no gene match: 1. Germline lookup yields CDR1 SGDLS and CDR2 YYNGEE. The CDR3 runs 13 residues. The CDR3 sequence: CASSVGQGDGYTF. The DNA of the CDR3 is TGTGCCAGCAGCGTTGGACAGGGGGATGGCTACACCTTC. Complete variable domain (other parts from reference TRBV9 and TRBJ1-2): DSGVTQTPKHLITATGQRVTLRCSPRSGDLSVYWYQQSLDQGLQFLIQYYNGEERAKGNILERFSAQQFPDLHSELNLSSLELGDSALYFCASSVGQGDGYTFGSGTRLTVV.

The rearrangement joins TRBV11-2 to TRBJ2-5, with 7 bases lining up with TRBD1. CDR1 and CDR2 from the germline V gene are SGHAT and FQNNGV. The CDR3 consists of 18 residues. Trimming took 0 bases from V and 4 from J; bases not matched to a gene: 14. In DNA, the CDR3 is TGTGCCAGCAGCTTAGAGCGGTCGGGGACAGTAGTCCGAGAGACCCAGTACTTC. It codes for CASSLERSGTVVRETQYF.

The chain combines TRBV6-5 with TRBJ2-7; 9 positions match TRBD1. The CDR3 has 13 amino acids. Germline V lookup: CDR1 MNHEY, CDR2 SVGAGI. The junction had 5 bases not matched to a gene; V was cut back by 9 bases and J by 2 bases. CDR3 DNA: TGTGCCAGTGCCGGGGACAGGGCCTACGAGCAGTACTTC. Residues: CASAGDRAYEQYF.

The genes are TRBV7-9 and TRBJ1-1; 7 bases agree with TRBD1. Germline V lookup: CDR1 SEHNR, CDR2 FQNEAQ (reference sequence). Losses at the gene ends were 8 bases for V and 1 base for J; bases not matched to a gene: 10. The length of the CDR3 is 15 residues. The CDR3 DNA reads as TGTGCCAGCCCAGGGGACAGAGACCAGAACACTGAAGCTTTCTTT. Protein product: CASPGDRDQNTEAFF.

The V gene is TRBV5-4, the J gene TRBJ2-5; 9 bases match TRBD2. The J call is uncertain, as TRBJ2-7 better fits the DNA end. The CDR3 extends over 15 amino acids. Germline V CDR1 and CDR2: SGHNT, YYREEE (reference sequence). The CDR3 loop reads CASSSGLAFSYEQYF. DNA of the CDR3: TGTGCCAGCAGCTCGGGACTAGCCTTTTCCTACGAGCAGTACTTC.

The gene calls are TRBV2 and TRBJ1-4, with D perhaps TRBD1 (5 bases). Trimming left V 6 bases short and J 8 bases short, with 16 bases between. Germline CDR1 is SNHLY and CDR2 is FYNNEI. The CDR3 loop spans 14 amino acids. The CDR3, as DNA: TGTGCCAGCAGCGGTAAAGAGGAGGGGGAAAAACTGTTTTTT. Encoded protein: CASSGKEEGEKLFF.

The chain is built from TRBV2 and TRBJ2-3, with 10 bases fitting TRBD2. V was pared by 5 bases and J by 2 bases, with 7 bases of the junction left unmatched. This CDR3 has 16 residues. Germline loops: CDR1 SNHLY, CDR2 FYNNEI. In DNA form, the CDR3 reads TGTGCCAGCAGTCAAGGACTAGCGGCAACCACAGATACGCAGTATTTT. This gives the protein CASSQGLAATTDTQYF. The full variable domain, completed using reference TRBV2 and TRBJ2-3, is EPEVTQTPSHQVTQMGQEVILRCVPISNHLYFYWYRQILGQKVEFLVSFYNNEISEKSEIFDDQFSVERPDGSNFTLKIRSTKLEDSAMYFCASSQGLAATTDTQYFGPGTRLTVL.

This sequence joins TRBV15 and TRBJ1-4; D not resolved. This CDR3 region has 16 residues. The germline V and J ends were trimmed by 1 base and 3 bases, with 12 bases remaining between them. Germline CDR1 and CDR2: LNHNV and YYDKDF (reference sequence). DNA for the CDR3: TGTGCCACCAGCAGAGCTTCGACTAGAGCTAATGAAAAACTGTTTTTT. Protein sequence: CATSRASTRANEKLFF.